Following are 29 T cell receptor beta chains from one sample sequenced in a study of T-cell reconstitution after alpha-beta-depleted transplantation in children. Preparation of the TCRbeta library was carried out with unique molecular identifiers. Each CDR3 protein gets one entry after TCRdb re-called the PCR reads with MiXCR. The repertoire holds a few hundred thousand distinct CDR3 sequences, with over 20% as singletons. The sequenced sample was PBMCs from the stem cell graft donor, obtained from the stem cell graft. Receptor source: a human donor who donated a stem cell graft to a child with acute myeloid leukemia.

V usage is TRBV20-1 and J usage is TRBJ2-3, with D possibly being TRBD2 (6 bases). CDR1 and CDR2 (germline): DFQATT, SNEGSKA (reference sequence). V shed 3 bases and J shed 0 bases, with 13 bases lying between them. The CDR3 totals 15 residues. This CDR3 is CSASRAGSSTDTQYF. In DNA, the CDR3 is TGCAGTGCTAGTCGGGCGGGATCTAGCACAGATACGCAGTATTTT.

This clonotype was observed at least ten times. The rearrangement links TRBV12-3 or TRBV12-4 to TRBJ1-2; 7 positions match TRBD1. The CDR3 extends over 11 amino acids. Trimming took 8 bases from V and 4 from J; bases not matched to a gene: 1. CDR3 bases: TGTGCCAGCGGGACAGTCTATGGCTACACCTTC. Translated: CASGTVYGYTF.

DNA of the CDR3: TGTGCCAGCAGTGGGACAGCGAGGCAGCCCCAGCATTTT. This translates into CASSGTARQPQHF. This chain joins TRBV12-3 or TRBV12-4 and TRBJ1-5, with TRBD1 identical over 7 bases. CDR3 size: 13 residues. Trimming at V came to 5 bases and at J to 7 bases, leaving 5 bases not matched to a gene.

Many counts were recorded for this clonotype. The chain has TRBV7-2 and TRBJ2-7; D ambiguous. V dropped 5 bases and J dropped 0 bases, with 14 bases sitting between them. This CDR3 contains 15 residues. Per the germline V gene, CDR1 is SGHTA and CDR2 is FQGNSA. The CDR3 bases are TGTGCCAGCAGCCCCAGTCAGGTTACCTCCTACGAGCAGTACTTC. This sequence encodes CASSPSQVTSYEQYF. Full variable domain (remainder filled in from reference TRBV7-2 and TRBJ2-7): GAGVSQSPSNKVTEKGKDVELRCDPISGHTALYWYRQSLGQGLEFLIYFQGNSAPDKSGLPSDRFSAERTGGSVSTLTIQRTQQEDSAVYLCASSPSQVTSYEQYFGPGTRLTVT.

The chain uses TRBV27 and TRBJ1-5; D ambiguous. Trimming cost V 5 bases and J 6 bases, with 14 bases left between them. Looked up from germline, CDR1 is MNHEY and CDR2 is SMNVEV (reference sequence). CDR3 length: 14 residues. The CDR3 here is CASSLGIEGQPQHF. As DNA, the CDR3 is TGTGCCAGCAGTCTAGGTATTGAAGGTCAGCCCCAGCATTTT.

The chain employs TRBV10-3 and TRBJ1-2, with a possible D match to TRBD1 (5 bases). Trimming cost V 10 bases and J 2 bases, with 14 bases left between them. This CDR3 is 13 amino acids long. CDR1 is ENHRY and CDR2 is SYGVKD in the germline V gene. CDR3 residues: CATHDSLNYGYTF. The CDR3 DNA follows: TGTGCCACACATGACAGCTTAAACTATGGCTACACCTTC.

This clonotype was seen once. The CDR3 spells CASSPKQGALSYEQYF. CDR3 sequence (DNA): TGTGCCAGCAGCCCGAAACAGGGGGCCCTCTCCTACGAGCAGTACTTC. The chain couples TRBV7-9 to TRBJ2-7; 9 positions match TRBD1. In germline, CDR1 is SEHNR, CDR2 FQNEAQ (reference sequence). V lost 5 bases and J lost 0; bases outside the gene matches: 8. The CDR3 loop spans 16 amino acids.

The gene calls are TRBV29-1 and TRBJ2-1; 11 positions agree with TRBD2. V shed 5 bases and J 1 base; nucleotides not matched to a gene: 7. CDR3 length equals 16 residues. CDR1 and CDR2 (germline): SQVTM, ANQGSEA. For the CDR3, the DNA is TGCAGCGTTATTCTAGCGGGAGGAGGGTCCTACAATGAGCAGTTCTTC. Its translation: CSVILAGGGSYNEQFF.

This clonotype was seen a handful of times. The chain combines TRBV5-4 with TRBJ2-7, with TRBD2 as a possible D gene (6 bases). The germline V and J ends were trimmed by 2 bases and 3 bases, with 15 bases remaining between them. The CDR3 runs 15 residues. Germline lookup yields CDR1 SGHNT and CDR2 YYREEE (reference sequence). This CDR3 is CASSFSLGTYYEQYF. CDR3 DNA sequence: TGTGCCAGCAGCTTTAGTCTTGGGACTTACTACGAGCAGTACTTC.

This clonotype has only a few counts. The V call is TRBV20-1, the J call TRBJ2-2; no definite D call. The length of the CDR3 is 11 residues. Per germline, CDR1 DFQATT and CDR2 SNEGSKA (reference sequence). Trimming cost V 5 bases and J 6 bases, with 7 bases left between them. In DNA form, the CDR3 reads TGCAGTGCTTCTGGGGCCGGGGAGCTGTTTTTT. It is translated as CSASGAGELFF.

This clonotype came up a few times. The V and J genes are TRBV2 and TRBJ2-7; D may be TRBD1 (5 bases). From germline, CDR1 is SNHLY and CDR2 FYNNEI. Trimming took 10 bases from V and 2 from J, leaving 12 bases between them. The CDR3 has 12 residues. This CDR3 reads CAMTETTYEQYF. In DNA form, the CDR3 reads TGTGCCATGACAGAAACTACCTACGAGCAGTACTTC.

V and J are TRBV7-7 and TRBJ2-2; D gene ambiguous. The CDR3 extends over 13 amino acids. Trimming stripped 5 bases from V and 4 bases from J, with 8 bases between. Germline V lookup: CDR1 SSHAT, CDR2 FNYEAQ (reference sequence). DNA for the CDR3: TGTGCCAGCAGCGCCGAACGCACCGGGGAGCTGTTTTTT. Protein: CASSAERTGELFF.

The chain combines TRBV24-1 with TRBJ2-1, with D perhaps matching TRBD2 (6 bases). The ends were cut back, 8 bases at V and 2 bases at J, with 12 bases in the middle. The CDR3 loop spans 14 amino acids. Germline assignment: CDR1 KGHDR and CDR2 SFDVKD. CDR3 region: CATIGSGTYNEQFF. The CDR3, as DNA: TGTGCCACCATCGGGAGCGGAACCTACAATGAGCAGTTCTTC.

Only a few counts were recorded for this clonotype. V is TRBV6-5 and J is TRBJ2-1; 9 positions agree with TRBD1. The trim removed 2 bases at V and 7 bases at J, leaving 9 bases unmatched. The CDR3 spans 16 residues. Germline V gives CDR1 MNHEY, CDR2 SVGAGI. The CDR3 DNA reads TGTGCCAGCAGTTACGGGGCCGGACAGGGGTCAAATGAGCAGTTCTTC. It encodes CASSYGAGQGSNEQFF.

The chain is built from TRBV6-5 and TRBJ1-1; D unclear. CDR1 is MNHEY, CDR2 SVGAGI, per germline. V was clipped by 0 bases and J by 4 bases, with 12 bases between them. There are 15 residues in the CDR3. The CDR3 bases are TGTGCCAGCAGTTACTCCGGCGGGAGCGGCACTGAAGCTTTCTTT. The encoded protein is CASSYSGGSGTEAFF.

The chain has TRBV7-3 and TRBJ1-2, with D maybe TRBD1 (6 bases). The CDR3 extends over 15 amino acids. CDR1 is SGHTA and CDR2 is FQGTGA in the germline V gene. Trimming removed 5 bases at V and 0 bases at J, with 13 bases between. The CDR3, as DNA: TGTGCCAGCAGCCCCCAAGGGGGAGCTAACTATGGCTACACCTTC. As protein: CASSPQGGANYGYTF. The entire variable domain, with the rest obtained from reference TRBV7-3 and TRBJ1-2, is as follows: GAGVSQTPSNKVTEKGKYVELRCDPISGHTALYWYRQSLGQGPEFLIYFQGTGAADDSGLPNDRFFAVRPEGSVSTLKIQRTERGDSAVYLCASSPQGGANYGYTFGSGTRLTVV.

The J gene is TRBJ2-1, the V gene TRBV12-3 or TRBV12-4; 12 bases are shared with TRBD2. The trim removed 5 bases at V and 6 bases at J, leaving 8 bases unmatched. CDR3 length equals 16 residues. DNA of the CDR3: TGTGCCAGCAGTCCGAGGGGACTAGCGGGCCTCAATGAGCAGTTCTTC. This gives the protein CASSPRGLAGLNEQFF.

The V gene is TRBV23-1, the J gene TRBJ1-2; no clear D gene. TRBV23-1 is known as an ORF, though its function is uncertain. The CDR3 is 12 residues long. With 2 bases removed from V and 7 bases from J, the gap between germline ends came to 8 bases. The CDR3 here is CASSQARCGYTF. CDR3 in DNA: TGCGCCAGCAGTCAAGCCCGGTGTGGCTACACCTTC.

This clonotype has only a few counts. This chain joins TRBV6-5 and TRBJ1-4; 7 nucleotides agree with TRBD1. Germline V gene lookup returns CDR1 MNHEY and CDR2 SVGAGI. V lost 2 bases, J lost 3 bases, and 9 bases stayed unmatched. CDR3 length equals 17 residues. The CDR3 DNA follows: TGTGCCAGCAGTTACCGGACAGGAACGACGGCTAATGAAAAACTGTTTTTT. Translation: CASSYRTGTTANEKLFF.

In its sample, this clonotype was seen many times. The chain is built from TRBV12-3 or TRBV12-4 and TRBJ1-1; the D gene is possibly TRBD1 (5 bases). V lost 2 bases to trimming and J lost 1 base, with 8 bases between them. CDR3 length equals 14 residues. The CDR3 DNA is TGTGCCAGCAGTTTATCGGGGGAGAACACTGAAGCTTTCTTT. Translating gives CASSLSGENTEAFF.

This clonotype was seen a handful of times. The chain employs TRBV29-1 and TRBJ2-7, with a tentative D call TRBD1 (5 bases). The CDR3 runs 13 residues. Trimming left V 6 bases short and J 5 bases short, with 17 bases between. CDR1 SQVTM and CDR2 ANQGSEA come from the germline V gene. The CDR3 DNA is TGCAGCGTGACGCAGGGAAATAGGGACGAGCAGTACTTC. Protein: CSVTQGNRDEQYF.

This clonotype came up a few times. This chain joins TRBV5-1 and TRBJ2-7; D is perhaps TRBD1 (6 bases). This CDR3 has 17 residues. CDR1 SGHRS and CDR2 YFSETQ come from the germline V gene. Trimming left V 1 base short and J 6 bases short, with 23 bases between. DNA for the CDR3: TGCGCCAGCAGCTTGAACGGTTTAGTCGACAGGACGACCGAGCAGTACTTC. It yields the protein CASSLNGLVDRTTEQYF. The full variable domain, with the rest looked up from reference TRBV5-1 and TRBJ2-7, is KAGVTQTPRYLIKTRGQQVTLSCSPISGHRSVSWYQQTPGQGLQFLFEYFSETQRNKGNFPGRFSGRQFSNSRSEMNVSTLELGDSALYLCASSLNGLVDRTTEQYFGPGTRLTVT.

The chain couples TRBV28 to TRBJ1-2, with D unclear. The CDR3 is 15 residues long. Germline loops: CDR1 MDHEN, CDR2 SYDVKM. V shed 0 bases and J shed 0 bases, with 8 bases lying between them. The CDR3 spells CASSLWQEPNYGYTF. The DNA of the CDR3 is TGTGCCAGCAGTTTATGGCAGGAGCCTAACTATGGCTACACCTTC.

The V gene is TRBV28, the J gene TRBJ2-3, with D uncertain. Germline V CDR1 and CDR2: MDHEN, SYDVKM. V shed 3 bases and J shed 8 bases, with 6 bases lying between them. The CDR3 loop spans 11 amino acids. The CDR3 nucleotides read TGTGCCAGCAGTTTGGAAGGTACGCAGTATTTT. Amino acids: CASSLEGTQYF.

This clonotype has more than one count but fewer than ten. The CDR3 is CASSSGLAGGEQYF. The CDR3 DNA follows: TGCGCCAGCAGCTCAGGACTAGCGGGAGGCGAGCAGTACTTC. The V call is TRBV5-1, the J call TRBJ2-7; 14 bases are shared with TRBD2. This CDR3 is 14 amino acids long. In germline, CDR1 is SGHRS, CDR2 YFSETQ. J was trimmed by 6 bases and V by 3 bases; bases with no gene match: 2.

CDR3 amino acids: CASSRQATASTDTQYF. In DNA, the CDR3 is TGTGCCAGCAGTCGACAGGCGACAGCTAGCACAGATACGCAGTATTTT. V is TRBV12-3 or TRBV12-4 and J is TRBJ2-3; D possibly corresponds to TRBD1 (6 bases). The CDR3 is 16 amino acids. Trimming left V 5 bases short and J 0 bases short, with 15 bases between.

The genes are TRBV28 and TRBJ2-7; D uncertain. V shed 5 bases and J shed 1 base, with 12 bases lying between them. CDR3 length: 14 residues. Germline CDR1 is MDHEN and CDR2 is SYDVKM. This chain's CDR3 is CASSRRSGSYEQYF. In DNA, the CDR3 is TGTGCCAGCAGTCGTAGGTCAGGTTCCTACGAGCAGTACTTC.

This chain uses TRBV5-1 with TRBJ2-1; TRBD2 might be the D (6 bases). CDR1 SGHRS and CDR2 YFSETQ come from the germline V gene. The ends were cut back, 6 bases at V and 6 bases at J, with 22 bases in the middle. The CDR3 totals 16 residues. The chain's CDR3 is CASIGGGGGNVNEQFF. The DNA for the CDR3 is TGCGCCAGCATCGGGGGTGGCGGAGGGAACGTCAATGAGCAGTTCTTC.

The chain links TRBV20-1 to TRBJ1-4; possibly TRBD1 for D (5 bases). The CDR3 length is 13 residues. The germline CDR1 and CDR2 sequences are DFQATT and SNEGSKA (reference sequence). V was shortened by 6 bases and J by 6 bases, with 14 bases between the two germline ends. CDR3 DNA: TGCAGTGCCCCGGACACTAGCGATGAAAAACTGTTTTTT. This sequence encodes CSAPDTSDEKLFF.